These 28 T cell receptor beta chains were sequenced from one sample in a study of cytomegalovirus exposure and HLA in healthy donors. Use of 60 Vbeta and 13 Jbeta primers characterized the PCR. Sequencing used immunoSEQ multiplex PCR; TCRdb keeps in-frame clones, though not all of them. This table lists more than 75,000 clones. The sequencing input was PBMCs. These receptor sequences come from a man aged 45-65 years in good health and CMV-seropositive.

This rearrangement joins TRBV5-1 to TRBJ2-6; 7 bases align to TRBD2. Germline trimming cut 6 bases from V and 0 bases from J; bases unmatched to any gene: 3. The CDR3 totals 15 residues. Germline-derived CDR1 and CDR2 are SGHRS and YFSETQ. The CDR3: CASTPGGSGANVLTF. CDR3 in DNA: TGCGCCAGCACCCCGGGGGGCTCTGGGGCCAACGTCCTGACTTTC.

J is TRBJ2-7 and V is TRBV4-1; D is possibly TRBD2 (6 bases). Trimming took 4 bases from V and 7 from J, leaving 17 bases between them. Germline assignment: CDR1 MGHRA and CDR2 YSYEKL. The CDR3 is 14 residues long. The CDR3 loop reads CASSRGLGSDEQYF. DNA for the CDR3: TGCGCCAGCAGCCGGGGACTGGGGTCGGATGAGCAGTACTTC.

The chain has TRBV30 and TRBJ1-3; D is unclear. The germline gives CDR1 GTSNPN, CDR2 SVGIG (reference sequence). CDR3 length equals 14 residues. The V end lost 5 bases, the J end lost 0 bases, and 11 bases lay between the germline ends. The CDR3 loop reads CAWSPLFSGNTIYF. Written as DNA, the CDR3 is TGTGCCTGGTCCCCCTTGTTCTCTGGAAACACCATATATTTT.

The chain carries TRBV27 and TRBJ2-7; 16 positions agree with TRBD2. The CDR3 totals 17 residues. V lost 7 bases, J lost 7 bases, and 13 bases stayed unmatched. Germline values: CDR1 MNHEY, CDR2 SMNVEV (reference sequence). The CDR3 nucleotides read TGTGCCAGCACCCAACAGGGACTAGCGGGAGGGGTGGGTGAGCAGTACGTC. It specifies CASTQQGLAGGVGEQYV.

The rearrangement links TRBV4-1 to TRBJ2-7, with TRBD1 matching over 7 bases. The trim removed 4 bases at V and 3 bases at J, leaving 9 bases unmatched. Germline V CDR1 and CDR2: MGHRA, YSYEKL. This CDR3 spans 15 amino acids. CDR3 sequence reads: CASSPRQGGHYEQYF. CDR3 bases: TGCGCCAGCAGCCCCCGACAGGGCGGCCACTACGAGCAGTACTTC.

The J gene is TRBJ1-5, the V gene TRBV6-1; D is perhaps TRBD1 (6 bases). The CDR3 contains 18 residues. The V gene lost 4 bases and the J gene lost 0 bases, with 19 bases spanning the gap. The germline V gene has CDR1 MNHNS and CDR2 SASEGT. CDR3 bases: TGTGCCAGCAGTGCTTCTACCGGGACAACTTATAGCAATCAGCCCCAGCATTTT. This sequence encodes CASSASTGTTYSNQPQHF.

This chain joins TRBV2 and TRBJ2-5; D is uncertain. This CDR3 has 11 amino acids. Per germline, CDR1 SNHLY and CDR2 FYNNEI. The germline V and J ends were trimmed by 6 bases and 5 bases, with 7 bases remaining between them. The CDR3 sequence is CASSQRETQYF. CDR3 bases: TGTGCCAGCAGCCAGAGGGAGACCCAGTACTTC.

This clone ranks as medium-sized (0.01 to 0.1%) in terms of frequency. The CDR3: CATLEQGGTEAFF. In nucleotides, the CDR3 is TGTGCCACCTTAGAACAGGGGGGCACTGAAGCTTTCTTT. This rearrangement joins TRBV10-3 to TRBJ1-1, with 8 bases identical to TRBD1. Germline trimming cut 10 bases from V and 4 bases from J; bases unmatched to any gene: 8. Germline loops: CDR1 ENHRY, CDR2 SYGVKD. The CDR3 consists of 13 residues.

The rearrangement links TRBV5-1 to TRBJ2-7; 8 bases are shared with TRBD1. Germline V gene lookup returns CDR1 SGHRS and CDR2 YFSETQ. The length of the CDR3 is 14 residues. V lost 0 bases to trimming and J lost 3 bases; unmatched junction nucleotides: 2. The CDR3 DNA is TGCGCCAGCAGCTTGGAGGGGACAGGCTACGAGCAGTACGTC. Amino acids: CASSLEGTGYEQYV.

This rearrangement joins TRBV5-1 to TRBJ2-1; 7 bases line up with TRBD2. Germline V gene data show CDR1 as SGHRS and CDR2 as YFSETQ. The ends lost 4 bases at V and 3 bases at J; junction bases unmatched: 7. This CDR3 spans 15 amino acids. The CDR3 protein is CASSQRLADYNEQFF. As DNA, the CDR3 is TGCGCCAGCAGCCAACGGCTAGCGGACTACAATGAGCAGTTCTTC.

V is TRBV27 and J is TRBJ2-2; the match to TRBD1 covers 8 bases. From germline, CDR1 is MNHEY and CDR2 SMNVEV (reference sequence). Germline trimming cut 7 bases from V and 4 bases from J; bases unmatched to any gene: 8. The CDR3 is 15 amino acids. CDR3 in amino acids: CASTKTGVATGELFF. CDR3 DNA sequence: TGTGCCAGCACCAAGACAGGGGTAGCCACCGGGGAGCTGTTTTTT.

The chain couples TRBV6-1 to TRBJ2-5, with 7 bases matching TRBD1. The J call may be mistaken, given a closer DNA end match to TRBJ2-7. Germline CDR1 MNHNS, CDR2 SASEGT. The CDR3 is made up of 14 amino acids. CDR3 amino acids: CASSVGTALYEQYF. In nucleotides, the CDR3 is TGTGCCAGCAGTGTCGGGACAGCGCTCTACGAGCAGTACTTC.

The chain combines TRBV28 with TRBJ2-3, with D maybe TRBD1 (6 bases). Trimming pared 8 bases from V and 2 bases from J, leaving 20 bases between. The CDR3 loop spans 16 amino acids. The germline CDR1 and CDR2 sequences are MDHEN and SYDVKM. The CDR3 region has the DNA TGTGCCAGCTCCAGCCGCCCCAGGGGACACACAGATACGCAGTATTTT. This translates into CASSSRPRGHTDTQYF.

V and J are TRBV7-2 and TRBJ2-5, with 7 bases identical to TRBD2. V trimming: 5 bases; J trimming: 4 bases; junction bases outside the gene matches: 7. The CDR3 is made up of 14 amino acids. Per germline, CDR1 SGHTA and CDR2 FQGNSA. In nucleotides, the CDR3 is TGTGCCAGCAGCCGCCAAGTAGCGGGAGAGACCCAGTACTTC. Encoded protein: CASSRQVAGETQYF.

The chain combines TRBV9 with TRBJ2-2; TRBD1 might be the D (6 bases). The V and J ends lost 0 bases and 1 base respectively, with 13 bases between them. Germline assignment: CDR1 SGDLS and CDR2 YYNGEE. The CDR3 contains 17 residues. The CDR3 nucleotides are TGTGCCAGCAGCGTAGTTGGCGGACAGCTGAACACCGGGGAGCTGTTTTTT. Translating gives CASSVVGGQLNTGELFF. The full variable domain, its missing parts supplied by reference TRBV9 and TRBJ2-2, is DSGVTQTPKHLITATGQRVTLRCSPRSGDLSVYWYQQSLDQGLQFLIQYYNGEERAKGNILERFSAQQFPDLHSELNLSSLELGDSALYFCASSVVGGQLNTGELFFGEGSRLTVL.

The V and J genes are TRBV4-2 and TRBJ2-2; 9 nucleotides agree with TRBD2. The V gene end was trimmed by 0 bases and the J gene end by 1 base; junction bases not matched to a gene: 3. Germline CDR1 is LGHNA and CDR2 is YNFKEQ. This CDR3 is built from 17 residues. This chain's CDR3 is CASSQDEAGGNTGELFF. The CDR3 DNA follows: TGTGCCAGCAGCCAAGATGAAGCGGGAGGGAACACCGGGGAGCTGTTTTTT.

The V gene is TRBV7-9, the J gene TRBJ2-7; perhaps TRBD2 as D (6 bases). Trimming shortened V by 0 bases and J by 0 bases, and 12 bases separated the two germline ends. The CDR3 consists of 16 residues. Germline-derived CDR1 and CDR2 are SEHNR and FQNEAQ (reference sequence). The CDR3 nucleotides are TGTGCCAGCAGCTTAGCCCAGGGACTGAGCTCCTACGAGCAGTACTTC. Translating gives CASSLAQGLSSYEQYF.

The chain couples TRBV11-3 to TRBJ2-6; 7 bases are a match to TRBD2. The CDR3 sequence is 18 residues long. V shed 0 bases and J 2 bases; nucleotides not matched to a gene: 7. Per the germline V gene, CDR1 is SGHNT and CDR2 is YENEEA. The CDR3 reads CASSLDQGGSAGANVLTF. CDR3 nucleotide sequence: TGTGCCAGCAGCTTAGATCAGGGAGGGAGCGCTGGGGCCAACGTCCTGACTTTC.

The V gene is TRBV9, the J gene TRBJ2-1; TRBD2 aligns across 8 bases. Germline values: CDR1 SGDLS, CDR2 YYNGEE. The length of the CDR3 is 15 residues. Trimming at V came to 3 bases and at J to 1 base, leaving 3 bases not matched to a gene. In DNA, the CDR3 is TGTGCCAGCAGCGCAGCGGGAGCGTCCTACAATGAGCAGTTCTTC. Residues: CASSAAGASYNEQFF.

V is TRBV5-1 and J is TRBJ1-6; a possible D gene is TRBD1 (5 bases). Trimming took 5 bases from V and 9 from J, leaving 15 bases between them. Germline V lookup: CDR1 SGHRS, CDR2 YFSETQ. The CDR3 contains 14 residues. The CDR3: CASSPQGGFSPLHF. The CDR3, as DNA: TGCGCCAGCAGTCCCCAGGGTGGTTTTTCACCCCTCCACTTT.

The chain combines TRBV9 with TRBJ1-2, with TRBD1 matching 7 bases. V shed 4 bases and J 7 bases; nucleotides not matched to a gene: 10. The CDR3 has 14 amino acids. Germline V lookup: CDR1 SGDLS, CDR2 YYNGEE. CDR3 sequence: CASSTHRGEGGYTF. DNA for the CDR3: TGTGCCAGCAGCACCCACAGGGGTGAGGGTGGCTACACCTTC.

As concerns this clone: The same CDR3 can be traced to other DNA sequences in this sample. This chain uses TRBV7-2 with TRBJ2-7, with 9 bases identical to TRBD2. The CDR3 runs to 16 residues. V gave up 2 bases and J gave up 0 bases; unmatched junction bases: 5. The germline gives CDR1 SGHTA, CDR2 FQGNSA. CDR3 sequence: CASSLLAGGPSYEQYF. The CDR3 region has the DNA TGTGCCAGCAGCTTATTGGCGGGAGGGCCCTCCTACGAGCAGTACTTC. The complete variable domain, with remaining parts taken from reference TRBV7-2 and TRBJ2-7, reads GAGVSQSPSNKVTEKGKDVELRCDPISGHTALYWYRQSLGQGLEFLIYFQGNSAPDKSGLPSDRFSAERTGGSVSTLTIQRTQQEDSAVYLCASSLLAGGPSYEQYFGPGTRLTVT.

V and J are TRBV6-1 and TRBJ1-1; a possible D gene is TRBD1 (6 bases). There are 15 residues in the CDR3. Germline lookup yields CDR1 MNHNS and CDR2 SASEGT. The V end lost 5 bases, the J end lost 3 bases, and 16 bases lay between the germline ends. In DNA form, the CDR3 reads TGTGCCAGCAGTTTCGCCTTACAGGGCTACACTGAAGCTTTCTTT. This encodes CASSFALQGYTEAFF.

This chain connects TRBV6-5 to TRBJ2-3; no definite D call. Germline values: CDR1 MNHEY, CDR2 SVGAGI. CDR3 size: 14 residues. V was trimmed by 4 bases and J by 0 bases, leaving 8 bases between them. This CDR3 is CASSLSVSTDTQYF. The CDR3 DNA reads TGTGCCAGCAGTTTGAGCGTGAGCACAGATACGCAGTATTTT.

The rearrangement links TRBV9 to TRBJ2-1, with 8 bases fitting TRBD2. The CDR3 runs 17 residues. Germline trimming cut 4 bases from V and 0 bases from J; bases unmatched to any gene: 9. CDR1 and CDR2 (germline): SGDLS, YYNGEE. The chain's CDR3 is CASSLRGGGSSYNEQFF. The CDR3 DNA is TGTGCCAGCAGCCTTCGGGGGGGCGGTAGCTCCTACAATGAGCAGTTCTTC. The full variable domain, with the rest looked up from reference TRBV9 and TRBJ2-1, is DSGVTQTPKHLITATGQRVTLRCSPRSGDLSVYWYQQSLDQGLQFLIQYYNGEERAKGNILERFSAQQFPDLHSELNLSSLELGDSALYFCASSLRGGGSSYNEQFFGPGTRLTVL.

This sequence joins TRBV7-3 and TRBJ2-5, with D tentatively TRBD1 (5 bases). V lost 3 bases to trimming and J lost 4 bases, with 12 bases between them. Germline values: CDR1 SGHTA, CDR2 FQGTGA. There are 14 residues in the CDR3. The CDR3 loop reads CASSFNGQGETQYF. The CDR3 DNA sequence: TGTGCCAGCAGCTTCAACGGCCAGGGAGAGACCCAGTACTTC.

This chain joins TRBV19 and TRBJ1-5; D unclear. V lost 4 bases and J lost 0, with 13 bases in between. The CDR3 is made up of 16 amino acids. Germline V CDR1 and CDR2: LNHDA, SQIVND (reference sequence). The CDR3 nucleotides are TGTGCCAGTAGTAGCAGGCGGGTCGATAGCAATCAGCCCCAGCATTTT. As protein: CASSSRRVDSNQPQHF.

The chain carries TRBV7-3 and TRBJ1-5; D may be TRBD1 (5 bases). This CDR3 has 13 residues. Deletions cut 5 bases from V and 6 bases from J, with 11 bases between. Germline V gene lookup returns CDR1 SGHTA and CDR2 FQGTGA. The CDR3 is CASSPDTGQPQHF. CDR3 bases: TGTGCCAGCAGCCCGGATACAGGTCAGCCCCAGCATTTT.